One and the same sample provided the 6 T cell receptor beta chains below, sequenced in a study of blood T cells in healthy people across ages. The second PCR ran 7 to 11 cycles with a sample-barcoded 5' primer and J-beta primers. TCRdb re-called the 5' RACE reads through MiXCR, storing one row per CDR3 protein. The sample yields hundreds of thousands of distinct CDR3 sequences, roughly 30% seen once. Sequencing was carried out using blood. These receptors were taken from a woman of 80 years or more in good health.

This clonotype was found a few times. The chain has TRBV5-1 and TRBJ1-1; 9 bases agree with TRBD1. The CDR3 is 16 residues long. The trim removed 0 bases at V and 5 bases at J, leaving 8 bases unmatched. Per germline, CDR1 SGHRS and CDR2 YFSETQ. The CDR3 loop is CASSLGDRAGATEAFF. DNA of the CDR3: TGCGCCAGCAGCTTGGGGGACAGGGCGGGCGCTACTGAAGCTTTCTTT.

This clonotype was observed at least ten times. V gene TRBV7-2 combines with J gene TRBJ2-5; D remains ambiguous. The CDR3 is made up of 10 amino acids. Germline CDR1 reads SGHTA; CDR2 reads FQGNSA. Trimming shortened V by 1 base and J by 6 bases, and 0 bases separated the two germline ends. This CDR3 reads CASSLETQYF. In DNA, the CDR3 is TGTGCCAGCAGCTTAGAGACCCAGTACTTC.

In its sample, this clonotype was seen many times. CDR3 nucleotide sequence: TGCGCCAGCAGCTTCCAAGCGGGGGCGAGCACAGATACGCAGTATTTT. Translated, it gives CASSFQAGASTDTQYF. The V gene is TRBV5-1, the J gene TRBJ2-3, with 8 nucleotides matching TRBD2. CDR1 and CDR2 (germline): SGHRS, YFSETQ. This CDR3 spans 16 amino acids. Trimming at V came to 2 bases and at J to 0 bases, leaving 5 bases not matched to a gene. The full variable domain, rest sourced from reference TRBV5-1 and TRBJ2-3, is KAGVTQTPRYLIKTRGQQVTLSCSPISGHRSVSWYQQTPGQGLQFLFEYFSETQRNKGNFPGRFSGRQFSNSRSEMNVSTLELGDSALYLCASSFQAGASTDTQYFGPGTRLTVL.

V gene TRBV29-1 combines with J gene TRBJ1-2; TRBD1 agrees at 7 bases. The germline gives CDR1 SQVTM, CDR2 ANQGSEA. The CDR3 totals 10 residues. V gave up 6 bases and J gave up 6 bases; unmatched junction bases: 1. The CDR3 nucleotides read TGCAGCGTACAGGGGCATGGCTACACCTTC. Protein sequence: CSVQGHGYTF.

This chain connects TRBV20-1 to TRBJ1-1; tentatively, D is TRBD1 (6 bases). With 5 bases removed from V and 3 bases from J, the gap between germline ends came to 19 bases. CDR3 length equals 15 residues. The V gene's germline CDR1 is DFQATT and CDR2 SNEGSKA (reference sequence). CDR3 amino acids: CSAERTDRWDTEAFF. CDR3 nucleotides: TGCAGTGCTGAAAGGACAGATAGGTGGGACACTGAAGCTTTCTTT.

The sample holds many counts of this clonotype. The gene calls are TRBV5-1 and TRBJ1-2; TRBD1 might be the D (5 bases). Trimming cost V 0 bases and J 4 bases, with 13 bases left between them. The CDR3 consists of 15 residues. The germline CDR1 and CDR2 sequences are SGHRS and YFSETQ. The CDR3 DNA reads TGCGCCAGCAGCTTGGGGGGAGCGGGACTCTATGGCTACACCTTC. Translation gives CASSLGGAGLYGYTF.